The 8 T cell receptor beta chains listed next were all sequenced from one sample in a study of blood T cell repertoires in COVID-19. The assay was immunoSEQ multiplex PCR, and TCRdb's table has in-frame clones only and misses some. In the table there are about 280,000 clones, around 90% of which are singletons. Sequencing was performed on peripheral blood. These receptors originate from a man aged 45-65 years with acute or convalescent COVID-19.

The chain carries TRBV7-8 and TRBJ2-1, with 7 bases aligning to TRBD2. V was clipped by 1 base and J by 5 bases; unmatched bases: 5. Germline V gene sequence: CDR1 SGHVS, CDR2 FQNEAQ. The CDR3 covers 15 residues. CDR3 amino acids: CASSLGTSTDNEQFF. For the CDR3, the DNA is TGTGCCAGCAGCTTAGGGACTAGTACGGACAATGAGCAGTTCTTC. Full variable domain (outside the CDR3, taken from reference TRBV7-8 and TRBJ2-1): GAGVSQSPRYKVAKRGQDVALRCDPISGHVSLFWYQQALGQGPEFLTYFQNEAQLDKSGLPSDRFFAERPEGSVSTLKIQRTQQEDSAVYLCASSLGTSTDNEQFFGPGTRLTVL.

CDR3 loop: CAWSDGYGNNSPLHF. CDR3 bases: TGTGCCTGGAGTGACGGTTACGGGAATAATTCACCCCTCCACTTT. J is TRBJ1-6 and V is TRBV30; D uncertain. Trimming removed 1 base at V and 5 bases at J, with 12 bases between. Germline V lookup: CDR1 GTSNPN, CDR2 SVGIG (reference sequence). This CDR3 is built from 15 residues.

DNA of the CDR3: TGTGCCAGCTCACCACGGAGGGGGGGCTCGAACGGGGAGCTGTTTTTT. It codes for CASSPRRGGSNGELFF. This chain uses TRBV18 with TRBJ2-2; D possibly corresponds to TRBD2 (7 bases). Germline lookup yields CDR1 KGHSH and CDR2 LQKENI. The CDR3 has 16 amino acids. V lost 1 base to trimming and J lost 7 bases, with 16 bases between them.

This clone was counted a single time. This rearrangement joins TRBV3-1 (or the pseudogene TRBV3-2) to TRBJ2-3; D is possibly TRBD2 (5 bases). Trimming took off 2 bases at V and 0 bases at J, with 9 bases between the two ends. This CDR3 is built from 15 residues. CDR1 LGHDT and CDR2 YNNKEL come from the germline V gene (reference sequence). The CDR3 DNA reads as TGTGCCAGCAGCCAATTCGGACTTAGCACAGATACGCAGTATTTT. Translating gives CASSQFGLSTDTQYF.

This rearrangement joins TRBV10-3 to TRBJ2-1; TRBD2 matches at 10 bases. The V and J ends lost 10 bases and 7 bases, in that order; junction bases with no gene match: 7. CDR3 size: 13 residues. CDR1 and CDR2 (germline): ENHRY, SYGVKD. This CDR3 reads CATLAGARNEQFF. CDR3 bases: TGTGCCACCCTAGCGGGGGCCCGTAATGAGCAGTTCTTC.

The chain is built from TRBV3-1 (or the pseudogene TRBV3-2) and TRBJ2-5, with TRBD2 matching 11 bases. The CDR3 has 15 amino acids. Germline CDR1 LGHDT, CDR2 YNNKEL (reference sequence). V was pared by 5 bases and J by 4 bases, with 6 bases of the junction left unmatched. The CDR3, as DNA: TGTGCCAGCAGCTCCCGTGGGACTAGCGGAGAGACCCAGTACTTC. Translated, it gives CASSSRGTSGETQYF.

The gene calls are TRBV24-1 and TRBJ2-5, with 10 bases that match TRBD2. Looked up from germline, CDR1 is KGHDR and CDR2 is SFDVKD. J lost 3 bases, V lost 2 bases, and 5 bases had no gene match. The CDR3 is 16 residues long. For the CDR3, the DNA is TGTGCCACCAGTGATTCGTCCACTAGCGGGGAAGAGACCCAGTACTTC. It yields the protein CATSDSSTSGEETQYF.

There are a few counts of this clone. The chain employs TRBV3-1 (or the pseudogene TRBV3-2) and TRBJ2-7, with TRBD1 matching 10 bases. Germline loops: CDR1 LGHDT, CDR2 YNNKEL (reference sequence). There are 16 residues in the CDR3. With V trimmed by 5 bases and J by 2 bases, 9 bases remained unmatched. This chain's CDR3 is CASSARDRGFPYEQYF. CDR3 DNA sequence: TGTGCCAGCAGCGCTCGGGACAGGGGCTTTCCCTACGAGCAGTACTTC.